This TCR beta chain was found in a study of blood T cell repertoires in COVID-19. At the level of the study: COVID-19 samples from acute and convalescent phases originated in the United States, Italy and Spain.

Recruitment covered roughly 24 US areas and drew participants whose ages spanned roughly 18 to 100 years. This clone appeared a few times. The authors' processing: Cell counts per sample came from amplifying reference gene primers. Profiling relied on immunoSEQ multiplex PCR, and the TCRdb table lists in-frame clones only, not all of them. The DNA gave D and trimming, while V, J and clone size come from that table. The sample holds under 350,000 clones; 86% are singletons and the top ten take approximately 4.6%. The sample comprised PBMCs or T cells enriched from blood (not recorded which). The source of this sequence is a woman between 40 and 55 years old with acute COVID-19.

CDR3 sequence: CASSYVTRTRYNSPLHF. For the CDR3, the DNA is TGTGCCAGCAGTTACGTAACCCGGACAAGATATAATTCACCCCTCCACTTT. The rearrangement links TRBV6-2 or TRBV6-3 to TRBJ1-6; D may be TRBD1 (5 bases). The germline CDR1 and CDR2 sequences are MNHEY and SVGEGT. CDR3 length equals 17 residues. V gave up 2 bases and J gave up 4 bases, with 15 bases separating them.